These 8 T cell receptor beta chains originate from one sample sequenced in a study of blood T cell repertoires in COVID-19. Data came from immunoSEQ multiplex PCR; TCRdb stores just in-frame clones and leaves some out. The table has 150,000 to 200,000 clones, roughly 78% seen once. Sequencing was carried out using peripheral blood. The receptors stem from a woman of 80 years or more with active or convalescent COVID-19.

V and J are TRBV29-1 and TRBJ1-3, with a weak D call TRBD1 (6 bases). Per the germline V gene, CDR1 is SQVTM and CDR2 is ANQGSEA. This CDR3 region has 14 residues. Trimming pared 3 bases from V and 0 bases from J, leaving 9 bases between. CDR3 nucleotide sequence: TGCAGCGTTGAGGACAGAAACTCTGGAAACACCATATATTTT. Encoded protein: CSVEDRNSGNTIYF.

The chain employs TRBV2 and TRBJ1-1, with a weak D call TRBD1 (6 bases). V was trimmed by 7 bases and J by 3 bases, leaving 12 bases between them. CDR3 size: 13 residues. Germline values: CDR1 SNHLY, CDR2 FYNNEI. CDR3 DNA: TGTGCCAGCACGCGGGGGCGCGACACTGAAGCTTTCTTT. It translates to CASTRGRDTEAFF.

The genes are TRBV9 and TRBJ1-1; 7 positions agree with TRBD1. Germline V gives CDR1 SGDLS, CDR2 YYNGEE. The CDR3 length is 15 residues. V lost 4 bases to trimming and J lost 0 bases; unmatched junction nucleotides: 6. The CDR3, as DNA: TGTGCCAGCAGCCCCAGGGGGGACATGAACACTGAAGCTTTCTTT. Translation: CASSPRGDMNTEAFF.

The V call is TRBV19, the J call TRBJ2-1; 8 bases match TRBD2. CDR1 is LNHDA and CDR2 is SQIVND in the germline V gene (reference sequence). The CDR3 is made up of 15 amino acids. V dropped 5 bases and J dropped 0; count of bases not matched to a gene: 3. CDR3 DNA sequence: TGTGCCAGTAGTCGGGGGGGGAGCTCCTACAATGAGCAGTTCTTC. Translation: CASSRGGSSYNEQFF.

The chain recombines TRBV5-1 with TRBJ2-7; the match to TRBD1 covers 8 bases. The J segment lost 5 bases and the V segment lost 5 bases, leaving 6 bases of the junction unmatched. The CDR3 extends over 13 amino acids. In germline, CDR1 is SGHRS, CDR2 YFSETQ. The CDR3 DNA reads TGCGCCAGCAGTCGGGACAGGTCCGACGAGCAGTACTTC. Its translation is CASSRDRSDEQYF.

V is TRBV3-1 (or the pseudogene TRBV3-2) and J is TRBJ1-6; D perhaps matches TRBD1 (5 bases). Germline loops: CDR1 LGHDT, CDR2 YNNKEL (reference sequence). With 3 bases removed from V and 9 bases from J, the gap between germline ends came to 12 bases. The CDR3 is 14 residues long. The CDR3 here is CASSQGPGGSPLHF. In DNA form, the CDR3 reads TGTGCCAGCAGCCAGGGTCCCGGGGGTTCACCCCTCCACTTT.

CDR3 sequence: CASSEAPRTGELFF. The CDR3 DNA is TGTGCCAGCAGTGAAGCCCCCCGTACCGGGGAGCTGTTTTTT. V is TRBV2 and J is TRBJ2-2; no clear D gene. The CDR3 covers 14 residues. Trimming removed 0 bases from V and 5 bases from J, with 7 bases in between. CDR1 and CDR2 from the germline V gene are SNHLY and FYNNEI.

The chain joins TRBV28 to TRBJ1-5, with D possibly matching TRBD1 (5 bases). Trimming took off 6 bases at V and 2 bases at J, with 17 bases between the two ends. The CDR3 extends over 16 amino acids. The germline gives CDR1 MDHEN, CDR2 SYDVKM. The CDR3 region has the DNA TGTGCCAGCAGCACTGACCAGGGATACGGCAATCAGCCCCAGCATTTT. Translating gives CASSTDQGYGNQPQHF.